Listed below are T cell receptor beta chains from one sample, sequenced in a study of cytomegalovirus exposure and HLA in healthy donors. Clones were read by immunoSEQ multiplex PCR, and TCRdb kept only the in-frame ones, dropping some. The data contain over 200,000 clones, nearly 90% of them singletons. The source material was PBMCs. These receptor sequences come from a woman aged 18-29 years in good health and CMV-seronegative. CDR3s include the opening cysteine and the closing phenylalanine or tryptophan. The D gene is left open where the match is weak. Clone size is shown for a subset of rows, as once, few, many or a class of expanded clone.

CDR3 protein: CASSPFPGGAYNEQFF; CDR3 DNA: TGTGCCAGCAGCCCCTTTCCGGGGGGGGCGTACAATGAGCAGTTCTTC; clone size: NA; J gene: TRBJ2-1; V gene: TRBV7-9; D gene: TRBD2; CDR3 length: 16
CDR3 protein: CASSTGLSTDTQYF; CDR3 DNA: TGTGCCAGTAGCACAGGCCTTAGCACAGATACGCAGTATTTT; clone size: NA; J gene: TRBJ2-3; V gene: TRBV19; D gene: NA; CDR3 length: 14
CDR3 protein: CASSLSDRGAKNIQYF; CDR3 DNA: TGTGCCAGCAGTTTATCCGACAGGGGGGCCAAAAACATTCAGTACTTC; clone size: NA; J gene: TRBJ2-4; V gene: TRBV28; D gene: TRBD1; CDR3 length: 16
CDR3 protein: CASSEGGARGYGYTF; CDR3 DNA: TGTGCCAGCAGTGAAGGAGGGGCGCGGGGCTATGGCTACACCTTC; clone size: once; J gene: TRBJ1-2; V gene: TRBV2; D gene: NA; CDR3 length: 15
CDR3 protein: CASSPRQGAEAAAFF; CDR3 DNA: TGTGCCAGCAGCCCAAGACAGGGGGCAGAAGCTGCAGCTTTCTTT; clone size: NA; J gene: TRBJ1-1; V gene: TRBV7-9; D gene: TRBD1; CDR3 length: 15
CDR3 protein: CASRSDRGGHEQYF; CDR3 DNA: TGTGCCAGCCGTAGCGACAGGGGGGGACACGAGCAGTACTTC; clone size: NA; J gene: TRBJ2-7; V gene: TRBV14; D gene: TRBD1; CDR3 length: 14
CDR3 protein: CASSATGGGNTGELFF; CDR3 DNA: TGCGCCAGCAGTGCGACAGGGGGCGGCAACACCGGGGAGCTGTTTTTT; clone size: NA; J gene: TRBJ2-2; V gene: TRBV10-2; D gene: TRBD1; CDR3 length: 16
CDR3 protein: CASRPLEVAGELFF; CDR3 DNA: TGTGCCAGCAGACCCCTAGAGGTCGCCGGGGAGCTGTTTTTT; clone size: NA; J gene: TRBJ2-2; V gene: TRBV2; D gene: NA; CDR3 length: 14
CDR3 protein: CASSLWSFSGGYEQFF; CDR3 DNA: TGCGCCAGCAGCCTATGGTCGTTTAGCGGGGGGTATGAGCAGTTCTTC; clone size: NA; J gene: TRBJ2-1; V gene: TRBV4-1; D gene: TRBD2; CDR3 length: 16
CDR3 protein: CSVYGTDGFGNTIYF; CDR3 DNA: TGCAGCGTTTACGGGACAGACGGATTTGGAAACACCATATATTTT; clone size: NA; J gene: TRBJ1-3; V gene: TRBV29-1; D gene: TRBD1; CDR3 length: 15
CDR3 protein: CASSAGTGGMNTEAFF; CDR3 DNA: TGTGCCAGCAGCGCTGGGACAGGCGGAATGAACACTGAAGCTTTCTTT; clone size: NA; J gene: TRBJ1-1; V gene: TRBV7-9; D gene: TRBD1; CDR3 length: 16
CDR3 protein: CASSYLQGYNSPLHF; CDR3 DNA: TGTGCCAGCAGTTACTTGCAGGGGTATAATTCACCCCTCCACTTT; clone size: NA; J gene: TRBJ1-6; V gene: TRBV6-5; D gene: NA; CDR3 length: 15
CDR3 protein: CASSPQGTEQFF; CDR3 DNA: TGTGCCAGCAGCCCACAGGGGACTGAGCAGTTCTTC; clone size: NA; J gene: TRBJ2-1; V gene: TRBV7-9; D gene: TRBD1; CDR3 length: 12
CDR3 protein: CASSFTGSSSYNSPLHF; CDR3 DNA: TGTGCCAGCAGCTTCACAGGGAGTAGCTCCTATAATTCACCCCTCCACTTT; clone size: NA; J gene: TRBJ1-6; V gene: TRBV5-5; D gene: NA; CDR3 length: 17
CDR3 protein: CASSPTGEGNQPQHF; CDR3 DNA: TGTGCCAGCAGTCCCACAGGGGAGGGCAATCAGCCCCAGCATTTT; clone size: few; J gene: TRBJ1-5; V gene: TRBV6-4; D gene: TRBD1; CDR3 length: 15
CDR3 protein: CASSLSSSGGLYEQYF; CDR3 DNA: TGCGCCAGCAGCTTGTCTTCTAGCGGGGGACTATACGAGCAGTACTTC; clone size: NA; J gene: TRBJ2-7; V gene: TRBV5-1; D gene: TRBD2; CDR3 length: 16
CDR3 protein: CASSLTGQGFYEQYF; CDR3 DNA: TGTGCCAGCAGCTTGACGGGACAGGGTTTCTACGAGCAGTACTTC; clone size: NA; J gene: TRBJ2-7; V gene: TRBV7-9; D gene: TRBD1; CDR3 length: 15
CDR3 protein: CASKEKDTQYF; CDR3 DNA: TGTGCCAGCAAGGAGAAAGATACGCAGTATTTT; clone size: NA; J gene: TRBJ2-3; V gene: TRBV13; D gene: NA; CDR3 length: 11
CDR3 protein: CASSPGDRVTDTQYF; CDR3 DNA: TGTGCCAGCAGCCCGGGGGACAGGGTCACAGATACGCAGTATTTT; clone size: NA; J gene: TRBJ2-3; V gene: TRBV7-8; D gene: TRBD1; CDR3 length: 15
CDR3 protein: CASSPDRVAFF; CDR3 DNA: TGTGCCAGCAGCCCCGACAGGGTGGCTTTCTTT; clone size: few; J gene: TRBJ1-1; V gene: TRBV5-5; D gene: TRBD1; CDR3 length: 11
CDR3 protein: CAISLDRVNQETQYF; CDR3 DNA: TGTGCCATCAGCCTGGACAGGGTGAACCAAGAGACCCAGTACTTC; clone size: NA; J gene: TRBJ2-5; V gene: TRBV10-3; D gene: TRBD1; CDR3 length: 15
CDR3 protein: CASSPGGQGTDTQYF; CDR3 DNA: TGCGCCAGCAGCCCGGGGGGACAGGGGACAGATACGCAGTATTTT; clone size: NA; J gene: TRBJ2-3; V gene: TRBV5-1; D gene: TRBD1; CDR3 length: 15
CDR3 protein: CSASYNEKLFF; CDR3 DNA: TGCAGTGCTAGTTATAATGAAAAACTGTTTTTT; clone size: NA; J gene: TRBJ1-4; V gene: TRBV20-1; D gene: NA; CDR3 length: 11
CDR3 protein: CASSLGGTHTEAFF; CDR3 DNA: TGTGCCAGCAGTTTAGGGGGGACTCACACTGAAGCTTTCTTT; clone size: NA; J gene: TRBJ1-1; V gene: TRBV27; D gene: NA; CDR3 length: 14
CDR3 protein: CASSDLEGHNEQFF; CDR3 DNA: TGTGCCAGCAGTGACTTGGAGGGGCACAATGAGCAGTTCTTC; clone size: once; J gene: TRBJ2-1; V gene: TRBV6-4; D gene: NA; CDR3 length: 14
CDR3 protein: CASSDWTGGVNEQYF; CDR3 DNA: TGTGCCAGCAGTGACTGGACAGGGGGCGTCAACGAGCAGTACTTC; clone size: NA; J gene: TRBJ2-7; V gene: TRBV6-1; D gene: TRBD1; CDR3 length: 15